Listed below are T cell receptor beta chains from one sample, sequenced in a study of T cells in Graves' hyperthyroidism and ophthalmopathy. TCRdb reprocessed the multiplex PCR reads with MiXCR, giving one entry per CDR3 protein. The sample shows 600,000 to 650,000 distinct CDR3 sequences, around 15% of them seen only once. The sequenced sample was blood. The receptors shown here come from a woman between 25 and 40 years old with Graves' hyperthyroidism. The CDR3 runs from the conserved cysteine through the conserved F or W. Fields, in order: D gene, V gene, J gene, clone size, CDR3 DNA, CDR3 protein. A D gene is named only where the DNA matches it firmly. Clone size is shown for a subset of rows, as once, few, many or a class of expanded clone.

NA	TRBV30	TRBJ1-2	NA	TGTGCCTGGAGTTTGACAGGCGGCTATGGCTACACCTTC	CAWSLTGGYGYTF
NA	TRBV7-9	TRBJ1-2	many	TGTGCCAGCAGCCCCGGTCGAGGGGATAACTATGGCTACACCTTC	CASSPGRGDNYGYTF
NA	TRBV9	TRBJ2-1	many	TGTGCCAGCAGCGTAGGCTGGGACAATGAGCAGTTCTTC	CASSVGWDNEQFF
NA	TRBV19	TRBJ1-5	NA	TGTGCCAGTAGTTCGGCAGAACATCAGCCCCAGCATTTT	CASSSAEHQPQHF
NA	TRBV6-1	TRBJ2-3	NA	TGTGCCAGCAGCCAAGATTTCGGGGATACGCAGTATTTT	CASSQDFGDTQYF
NA	TRBV28	TRBJ1-5	many	TGTGCCAGCAGTTTATTCCATGCCAGGGGCTATTTCGGTCAGCCCCAGCATTTT	CASSLFHARGYFGQPQHF
NA	TRBV6-4	TRBJ2-3	many	TGTGCCAGCAGTGACTCGACTAGCACAGATACGCAGTATTTT	CASSDSTSTDTQYF
NA	TRBV7-8	TRBJ2-5	NA	TGTGCCAGCAGCTCCCCGACGATAGCTTTCGTGACCCAGTACTTC	CASSSPTIAFVTQYF
TRBD1	TRBV13	TRBJ2-3	few	TGTGCCAGCAGCGGACGACAGGGCTACTCTAGCACAGATACGCAGTATTTT	CASSGRQGYSSTDTQYF
TRBD1	TRBV12-3/TRBV12-4	TRBJ1-5	many	TGTGCCAGCACCTACAGGGGAAAGGGCAATCAGCCCCAGCATTTT	CASTYRGKGNQPQHF
TRBD1	TRBV18	TRBJ2-7	NA	TGTGCCAGCTCACCCGAGGACAGGCCATCGTACTACGAGCAGTACTTC	CASSPEDRPSYYEQYF
TRBD2	TRBV3-1	TRBJ2-3	few	TGTGCCAGCAGACATCCCCCGGGACTAGCGGGAGGGGGGGGGACAGATACGCAGTATTTT	CASRHPPGLAGGGGTDTQYF
NA	TRBV19	TRBJ2-1	NA	TGTGCCAGTAGTATAACCTGGAGCGCCTACAATGAGCAGTTCTTC	CASSITWSAYNEQFF
NA	TRBV4-1	TRBJ1-2	many	TGTGCCAGCAGCCCAGGCTATGGCTACACCTTC	CASSPGYGYTF
NA	TRBV28	TRBJ2-5	many	TGTGCCAGCAGTTTTGTTGGGGTGAGGCAAGAGACCCAGTACTTC	CASSFVGVRQETQYF
TRBD1	TRBV10-2	TRBJ2-3	many	TGCGCCAGCAGTGAGTCGGAGACAGGGGGCACAGATACGCAGTATTTT	CASSESETGGTDTQYF
NA	TRBV19	TRBJ2-1	NA	TGTGCCAGTAGTATTACCGGGACGGCTTACAATGAGCAGTTCTTC	CASSITGTAYNEQFF
TRBD1	TRBV20-1	TRBJ1-2	NA	TGCAGTGCTTCAGGCTTGGGGACAGGGACCGGCTACACCTTC	CSASGLGTGTGYTF
NA	TRBV29-1	TRBJ1-1	many	TGCAGCGTTGACCCCCGGGGGGACACTGAAGCTTTCTTT	CSVDPRGDTEAFF
TRBD2	TRBV3-1	TRBJ2-1	many	TGTGCCAGCAGCCAAGAGTTCCGTCTAGCGGGAGGGTACAATGAGCAGTTCTTC	CASSQEFRLAGGYNEQFF
NA	TRBV27	TRBJ2-7	NA	TGTGCCAGCAGTTTTAGTAGCGAATACGAGCAGTACTTC	CASSFSSEYEQYF
TRBD1	TRBV12-5	TRBJ2-5	NA	TGTGCTAGTACGACTTACAGGGGTGGGGAGACCCAGTACTTC	CASTTYRGGETQYF
NA	TRBV27	TRBJ1-2	few	TGTGCCAGCAGCACAGGGTTCCATGGCTACACCTTC	CASSTGFHGYTF
NA	TRBV29-1	TRBJ2-3	few	TGCAGCGCCTCCACCAGGACAGAATATAGGGATACGCAGTATTTT	CSASTRTEYRDTQYF
TRBD1	TRBV3-1	TRBJ1-4	many	TGTGCCAGCAGCCTGAACAGGGGGCATGAAAAACTGTTTTTT	CASSLNRGHEKLFF
TRBD1	TRBV6-1	TRBJ1-3	NA	TGTGCCAGCAGTCGAACCGGGACAGGGGGAAACACCATATATTTT	CASSRTGTGGNTIYF
NA	TRBV11-2	TRBJ2-2	NA	TGTGCCAGCAGCTTAGAAGGGTTCGCCGGGGAGCTGTTTTTT	CASSLEGFAGELFF
NA	TRBV12-5	TRBJ2-7	many	TGTGCTAGTGGTTCGGTGGTCGGCACGTTCTCCTACGAGCAGTACTTC	CASGSVVGTFSYEQYF
NA	TRBV15	TRBJ2-7	few	TGTGCCACCAGCAGATTGGGGGCAGGGACCTACGAGCAGTACTTC	CATSRLGAGTYEQYF
NA	TRBV7-2	TRBJ1-1	few	TGTGCCAGCAGCTCAGGGCCTCATAGGGTGGTTGCTTTCTTT	CASSSGPHRVVAFF
NA	TRBV29-1	TRBJ1-2	few	TGCAGCGTTAACATCAGGGGTGAGAACTATGGCTACACCTTC	CSVNIRGENYGYTF